This T cell receptor beta chain was sequenced during a study of PD-1 blockade in classical Hodgkin lymphoma. Whole-study findings and limits: Newly diagnosed patients were reported to start with lower TCR diversity than healthy donors. Later analyses included only patients treated at least 1 year post-ASCT.

Comments on this clone: Its antigen is unidentified.

Each of the patients experienced relapse following autologous stem cell transplantation, and their brentuximab vedotin exposure differed. Best outcomes ranged across complete response, partial response and progressive disease. Using immunoSEQ multiplex PCR, the repertoire was profiled, and TCRdb retains in-frame clones only, with some absent. The profile shows some 63,000 clones, roughly 90% of them singletons. The CDR3 consists of 13 residues. CDR1 is MNHEY, CDR2 SMNVEV, per germline (reference sequence). Trimming left V 7 bases short and J 4 bases short, with 14 bases between. Sequenced here: peripheral blood mononuclear cells (PBMCs), sampled at baseline. V usage is TRBV27 and J usage is TRBJ2-7; D tentatively fits TRBD1 or TRBD2 (5 bases each). The TCR was taken from a human donor with classical Hodgkin lymphoma. This chain's CDR3 is CASTGSRTYEQYF. CDR3 nucleotides: TGTGCCAGCACAGGGAGTCGTACATACGAGCAGTACTTC.